These 12 T cell receptor beta chains were all obtained from the same sample, sequenced in a study of cytomegalovirus exposure and HLA in healthy donors. It was with 60 Vbeta and 13 Jbeta primers that the PCR ran. Profiling relied on immunoSEQ multiplex PCR, and the TCRdb table lists in-frame clones only, not all of them. Among 85,000 to 100,000 clones listed, about four fifths were seen once. Input material: PBMCs. Source of these receptors: a male donor in good health and CMV-seropositive.

The V and J genes are TRBV20-1 and TRBJ1-2; D remains unclear. V lost 5 bases, J lost 7 bases, and 2 bases lay in between. The CDR3 length is 8 residues. Germline V gene lookup returns CDR1 DFQATT and CDR2 SNEGSKA (reference sequence). The CDR3 loop reads CSARGYTF. CDR3 DNA sequence: TGCAGTGCTCGTGGCTACACCTTC.

This clone appeared a single time. The chain links TRBV29-1 to TRBJ2-3; D remains unclear. V dropped 7 bases and J dropped 6 bases, with 11 bases sitting between them. Looked up from germline, CDR1 is SQVTM and CDR2 is ANQGSEA. This CDR3 is 11 amino acids long. CDR3 in amino acids: CSEETRDTQYF. CDR3 sequence (DNA): TGCAGCGAAGAGACGAGGGATACGCAGTATTTT.

The chain carries TRBV5-1 and TRBJ2-5; tentative D call: TRBD2 (5 bases). Germline CDR1 reads SGHRS; CDR2 reads YFSETQ. The germline V and J ends were trimmed by 1 base and 2 bases, with 12 bases remaining between them. This CDR3 comprises 15 residues. The CDR3 nucleotides read TGCGCCAGCAGCTTGCGAGGGCCTAGTCAAGAGACCCAGTACTTC. Translating gives CASSLRGPSQETQYF.

The CDR3 DNA is TGTGCCAGCAGCTTGGGCGACAGGGGGCGCGCTACTGGCTACACCTTC. Translation gives CASSLGDRGRATGYTF. The gene calls are TRBV5-6 and TRBJ1-2, with 10 bases matching TRBD1. The CDR3 is 16 residues long. The ends lost 0 bases at V and 7 bases at J; junction bases unmatched: 9. Germline V gives CDR1 SGHDT, CDR2 YYEEEE.

This clone occurred a few times. The J gene is TRBJ2-7, the V gene TRBV4-1, with 9 bases matching TRBD1. The trim removed 0 bases at V and 2 bases at J, leaving 5 bases unmatched. The CDR3 consists of 16 residues. From germline, CDR1 is MGHRA and CDR2 YSYEKL. In nucleotides, the CDR3 is TGCGCCAGCAGCCAAGATGGCGGGACAGGGACCTACGAGCAGTACTTC. Translation gives CASSQDGGTGTYEQYF.

The chain uses TRBV5-4 and TRBJ2-5; 7 bases line up with TRBD1. V dropped 4 bases and J dropped 4; count of bases not matched to a gene: 7. CDR3 size: 14 residues. Germline V lookup: CDR1 SGHNT, CDR2 YYREEE (reference sequence). The CDR3 loop is CASSHAGGSETQYF. The CDR3 nucleotides are TGTGCCAGCAGCCACGCAGGGGGTTCAGAGACCCAGTACTTC.

This chain joins TRBV14 and TRBJ1-2, with D tentatively TRBD1 (5 bases). Germline loops: CDR1 SGHDN, CDR2 FVKESK. V lost 0 bases to trimming and J lost 6 bases, with 14 bases between them. CDR3 length: 15 amino acids. CDR3 DNA sequence: TGTGCCAGCAGCCAAGATAGCGCAGGGAGGGATGGCTACACCTTC. It encodes CASSQDSAGRDGYTF.

This sequence joins TRBV30 and TRBJ1-1, with 11 bases lining up with TRBD1. This CDR3 has 14 residues. V lost 3 bases to trimming and J lost 2 bases; unmatched junction nucleotides: 2. Germline CDR1 and CDR2: GTSNPN and SVGIG (reference sequence). CDR3 DNA sequence: TGTGCCTGGAGGGGGACAGGGGGAAACACTGAAGCTTTCTTT. This translates into CAWRGTGGNTEAFF.

The rearrangement joins TRBV29-1 to TRBJ2-7; 13 bases map to TRBD2. V trimming: 6 bases; J trimming: 4 bases; junction bases outside the gene matches: 3. Looked up from germline, CDR1 is SQVTM and CDR2 is ANQGSEA. This CDR3 spans 13 amino acids. The CDR3 is CSVGTSGVYEQYF. The CDR3 DNA reads TGCAGCGTCGGGACTAGCGGGGTTTACGAGCAGTACTTC.

This rearrangement joins TRBV7-9 to TRBJ2-1, with 8 bases matching TRBD2. The CDR3 totals 15 residues. Trimming removed 5 bases from V and 5 bases from J; junction bases left unmatched: 8. In germline, CDR1 is SEHNR, CDR2 FQNEAQ (reference sequence). Here the CDR3 DNA reads TGTGCCAGCAGCCCCCCGGCTAGCGGGCACAATGAGCAGTTCTTC. This gives the protein CASSPPASGHNEQFF.

The V gene is TRBV30, the J gene TRBJ2-3, with TRBD2 identical over 8 bases. The CDR3 contains 16 residues. J lost 2 bases, V lost 3 bases, and 10 bases had no gene match. Germline V gene lookup returns CDR1 GTSNPN and CDR2 SVGIG (reference sequence). The chain's CDR3 is CAWRGGGAGVTDTQYF. CDR3 bases: TGTGCCTGGAGAGGGGGGGGAGCGGGGGTCACAGATACGCAGTATTTT. Supplemented by reference TRBV30 and TRBJ2-3, the full variable domain reads SQTIHQWPATLVQPVGSPLSLECTVEGTSNPNLYWYRQAAGRGLQLLFYSVGIGQISSEVPQNLSASRPQDRQFILSSKKLLLSDSGFYLCAWRGGGAGVTDTQYFGPGTRLTVL.

This clone was seen only a few times. The rearrangement joins TRBV6-5 to TRBJ2-6; no clear D. CDR3 size: 13 residues. Germline assignment: CDR1 MNHEY and CDR2 SVGAGI. Trimming shortened V by 8 bases and J by 0 bases, and 5 bases separated the two germline ends. CDR3 residues: CASEASGANVLTF. CDR3 DNA: TGTGCCAGCGAAGCCTCTGGGGCCAACGTCCTGACTTTC.